These 7 T cell receptor beta chains came from one sample sequenced in a study of CD8 T cells in ankylosing spondylitis. Each CDR3 protein is one row after TCRdb ran MiXCR on the 5' RACE reads. In the table there are about 240,000 distinct CDR3 sequences, 7.5% to 9% of which are singletons. Sequencing input: blood, either unsorted or a sorted T cell fraction (not recorded which). Receptors were obtained from a male donor with ankylosing spondylitis or in good health (not recorded which).

This clonotype appeared a single time. The chain joins TRBV18 to TRBJ1-2; D is uncertain. Germline-derived CDR1 and CDR2 are KGHSH and LQKENI. The CDR3 covers 13 residues. Trimming pared 0 bases from V and 5 bases from J, leaving 7 bases between. For the CDR3, the DNA is TGTGCCAGCTCACCACCAGACGGGTATGGCTACACCTTC. Protein sequence: CASSPPDGYGYTF.

This clonotype has a count of ten or more. J is TRBJ2-3 and V is TRBV7-6; no clear D. Germline loops: CDR1 SGHVS, CDR2 FNYEAQ. The CDR3 length is 13 residues. Between the trimmed V and J ends, which lost 5 bases and 5 bases, there was a span of 11 bases. The CDR3 DNA sequence: TGTGCCAGCAGCGCCGGGTCAGGAGATACGCAGTATTTT. As protein: CASSAGSGDTQYF.

Many counts were recorded for this clonotype. The chain joins TRBV30 to TRBJ2-3; no clear D. The CDR3 is 12 amino acids. Trimming took 2 bases from V and 7 from J, leaving 10 bases between them. Germline CDR1 reads GTSNPN; CDR2 reads SVGIG (reference sequence). CDR3 nucleotide sequence: TGTGCCTGGAGTCTATACCGCAATACGCAGTATTTT. Its translation is CAWSLYRNTQYF.

In regard to this clonotype: A much larger clone is a single base away; this may be a read error. The chain recombines TRBV20-1 with TRBJ2-3; a weak D match, TRBD1 (6 bases). Germline assignment: CDR1 DFQATT and CDR2 SNEGSKA (reference sequence). This CDR3 is 13 amino acids long. The chain's CDR3 is CSASVVQGYTRYF. CDR3 sequence (DNA): TGCAGTGCTAGTGTCGTACAGGGTTATACGCGGTATTTT.

In its sample, this clonotype was seen many times. The V call is TRBV11-2, the J call TRBJ2-1; D remains unclear. CDR3 length: 11 residues. Germline CDR1 and CDR2: SGHAT and FQNNGV. V was shortened by 7 bases and J by 7 bases, with 8 bases between the two germline ends. This chain's CDR3 is CASTAGNEQFF. Written as DNA, the CDR3 is TGTGCCAGCACCGCCGGGAATGAGCAGTTCTTC.

This clonotype was observed many times. The chain combines TRBV6-1 with TRBJ2-3, with a possible D match to TRBD1 (5 bases). The CDR3 totals 14 residues. Trimming removed 6 bases from V and 8 bases from J, with 18 bases in between. The germline CDR1 and CDR2 sequences are MNHNS and SASEGT. CDR3 nucleotides: TGTGCCAGCAGACCCAAGACGAATAGGGGTACGCAGTATTTT. Translated: CASRPKTNRGTQYF.

This clonotype was detected many times. The CDR3 sequence is CASKASEKPSYNEQFF. In DNA, the CDR3 is TGTGCCAGCAAGGCTAGCGAGAAACCCTCCTACAATGAGCAGTTCTTC. The chain employs TRBV2 and TRBJ2-1; tentative D call: TRBD2 (6 bases). This CDR3 contains 16 residues. CDR1 and CDR2 from the germline V gene are SNHLY and FYNNEI. Trimming removed 7 bases at V and 0 bases at J, with 16 bases between. Together with reference TRBV2 and TRBJ2-1, the CDR3 gives the full variable domain: EPEVTQTPSHQVTQMGQEVILRCVPISNHLYFYWYRQILGQKVEFLVSFYNNEISEKSEIFDDQFSVERPDGSNFTLKIRSTKLEDSAMYFCASKASEKPSYNEQFFGPGTRLTVL.